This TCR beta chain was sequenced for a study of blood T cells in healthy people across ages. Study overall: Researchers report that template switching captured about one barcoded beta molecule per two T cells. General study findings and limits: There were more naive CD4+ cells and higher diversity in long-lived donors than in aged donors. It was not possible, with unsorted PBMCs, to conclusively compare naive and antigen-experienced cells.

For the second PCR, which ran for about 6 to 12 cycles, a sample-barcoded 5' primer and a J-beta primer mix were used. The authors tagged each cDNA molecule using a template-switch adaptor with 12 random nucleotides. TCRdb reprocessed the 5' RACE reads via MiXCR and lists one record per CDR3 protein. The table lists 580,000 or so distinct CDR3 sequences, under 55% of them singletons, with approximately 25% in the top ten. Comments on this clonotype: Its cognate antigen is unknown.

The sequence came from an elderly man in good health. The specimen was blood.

The CDR3 here is CASSGRQGSGLAQYF. In DNA, the CDR3 is TGTGCCAGCAGCGGGAGACAGGGATCCGGATTGGCGCAGTATTTT. The chain employs TRBV7-2 and TRBJ2-3; TRBD1 aligns across 7 bases. CDR1 and CDR2 (germline): SGHTA, FQGNSA. CDR3 length: 15 residues. The V segment lost 5 bases and the J segment 10 bases; nucleotides outside the gene matches: 15. The full variable domain, rest sourced from reference TRBV7-2 and TRBJ2-3, is GAGVSQSPSNKVTEKGKDVELRCDPISGHTALYWYRQSLGQGLEFLIYFQGNSAPDKSGLPSDRFSAERTGGSVSTLTIQRTQQEDSAVYLCASSGRQGSGLAQYFGPGTRLTVL.